This section outlines one T cell receptor beta chain sequence together with its context. Its antigen is not yet known. No base quality information exists; no much larger clone differs at one position. Library prep was done by the immunoSEQ multiplex PCR assay. The immuneACCESS repertoire file appears here via TCRdb, limited to in-frame rearrangements. These files lack a portion of the clones; in checked studies, under half of the deficit traces to unresolved V genes, and the cause of the others is not known. Counted in this sample were some 49,000 clones; 85% to 90% of them appeared once. The ten top clones hold 5% to 6.5% of the sample. Taken from the germline V gene (reference sequence), the CDR1 and CDR2 loops are DFQATT and SNEGSKA. Including cysteine and phenylalanine, the CDR3 has 11 amino acids. Of the read, only the CDR3 DNA is kept; its 33 bases are in frame from base 1. Trimming at the junction amounts to 2 bases on V and 5 bases on J, and the germline ends lie 4 bases apart.

The sample belongs to a study of T cell changes during pregnancy in multiple sclerosis (dated by TCRdb to between 2018 and 2021). As for the study more broadly: In women with multiple sclerosis, the researchers looked at how the T cell repertoire shifted as pregnancy progressed.

The sequences come from peripheral blood, collected after pregnancy. The chain uses TRBV20-1 and TRBJ2-1; there is no confident call for the D gene. The sequence came from a female donor in good health, enrolled as a control in a pregnancy study. DNA sequence: TGCAGTGCTAGACAGAACAATGAGCAGTTCTTC. It codes for CSARQNNEQFF.